The rows below give T cell receptor beta chains drawn from one sample of a study of graft-versus-host responses after intestinal transplantation. TCRdb's copy holds only in-frame clones and misses some; the assay was immunoSEQ multiplex PCR. The data contain roughly 20,000 clones, 35% to 50% of them singletons. The sequencing here drew on alloreactive CD8+ T cells from a mixed lymphocyte reaction culture, taken before intestinal transplant. All receptors derive from a human patient who received an intestinal transplant. CDR3s leave out the opening cysteine and the closing phenylalanine or tryptophan.

TRBV28	TRBJ2-7	ASRPYRDAGWYEQY
TRBV9	TRBJ2-7	ASSASGGSKQY
TRBV6-5	TRBJ1-5	ASSYNSGGGNQPQH
TRBV9	TRBJ2-1	ASSALAGSYNEQF
TRBV7-2	TRBJ2-3	ASSLFSGVLRDTQY
TRBV11-2	TRBJ2-3	ASSLVAGVFTDTQY
TRBV7-2	TRBJ2-7	ASSPDGRMSTYEQY
TRBV7-3	TRBJ2-7	ASSLVSGEGYEQY
TRBV5-1	TRBJ1-2	ASSSQGSYGYT
TRBV30	TRBJ2-7	AWRRLRGRTYEQY
TRBV7-2	TRBJ1-1	ASSQQGVLPNTEAF
TRBV28	TRBJ1-2	ASSLSVTSGDGYT
TRBV6-5	TRBJ1-1	ASSYSFRTDEAF
TRBV7-9	TRBJ2-2	ASSPRGALTGELF
TRBV10-1	TRBJ2-3	ASSEVRAPDTQY
TRBV5-5	TRBJ2-7	ASSPVSSYEQY
TRBV6-5	TRBJ2-7	ASSYSRTGGSYEQY
TRBV9	TRBJ1-1	ASSVAASYGTEAF
TRBV5-1	TRBJ2-7	ASSSPGGEQY
TRBV27	TRBJ2-4	ASSRVWSGRSPIVHSIQY
TRBV9	TRBJ2-7	ASSGGQWAYEQY
TRBV6-1	TRBJ2-1	ASRTGTSGINEQF
TRBV7-9	TRBJ2-1	ASSDWTSGNNEQF
TRBV4-1	TRBJ1-3	ASSQDPLSGNTIY
TRBV2	TRBJ1-2	ASSKGEMDYGYT
TRBV4-1	TRBJ2-1	ASSQDIRAGGGIARHEQF
TRBV25-1	TRBJ2-1	ASSEGKVYNEQF
TRBV19	TRBJ1-1	ASSILPTGMNTEAF
TRBV6-5	TRBJ2-5	ASSTPGSGTQY
TRBV11-1	TRBJ2-1	ASSFYNEQF
TRBV19	TRBJ2-2	SQDPGHTTGELF
TRBV19	TRBJ1-4	ASSMRGGLLATNEKLF
TRBV6-6	TRBJ2-3	ANAQTDTQY
TRBV5-5	TRBJ2-3	ASSLEGDTQY
TRBV18	TRBJ2-7	ASSPRTGGNEQY
TRBV2	TRBJ2-7	ASSEDRPSSYEQY
TRBV30	TRBJ2-1	AYGMTLQQF
TRBV5-1	TRBJ2-5	ASRISQETQY
TRBV6-9	TRBJ1-3	ASRTGTYSGNTIY